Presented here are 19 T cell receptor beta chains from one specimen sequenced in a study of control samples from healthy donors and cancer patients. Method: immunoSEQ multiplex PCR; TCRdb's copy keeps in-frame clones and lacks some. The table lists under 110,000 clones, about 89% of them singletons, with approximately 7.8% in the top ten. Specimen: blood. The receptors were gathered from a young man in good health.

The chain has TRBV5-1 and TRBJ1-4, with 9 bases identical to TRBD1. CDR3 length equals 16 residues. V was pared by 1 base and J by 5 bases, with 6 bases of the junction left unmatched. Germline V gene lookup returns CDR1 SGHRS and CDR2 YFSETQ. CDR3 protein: CASSLRTGTGNEKLFF. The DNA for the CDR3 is TGCGCCAGCAGCTTGAGAACCGGGACAGGGAATGAAAAACTGTTTTTT.

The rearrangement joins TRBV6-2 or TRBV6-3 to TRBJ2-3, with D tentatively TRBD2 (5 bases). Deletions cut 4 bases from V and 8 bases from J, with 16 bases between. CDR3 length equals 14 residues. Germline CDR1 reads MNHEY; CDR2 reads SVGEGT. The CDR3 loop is CASSWVASRSTQYF. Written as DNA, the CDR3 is TGTGCCAGCAGTTGGGTGGCTAGCCGAAGTACGCAGTATTTT.

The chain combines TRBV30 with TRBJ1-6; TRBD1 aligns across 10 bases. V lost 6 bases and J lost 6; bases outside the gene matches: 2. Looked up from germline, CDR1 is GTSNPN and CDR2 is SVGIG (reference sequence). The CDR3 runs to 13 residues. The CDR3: CACRDRGNSPLHF. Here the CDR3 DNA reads TGTGCCTGTAGGGACAGGGGTAATTCACCCCTCCACTTT.

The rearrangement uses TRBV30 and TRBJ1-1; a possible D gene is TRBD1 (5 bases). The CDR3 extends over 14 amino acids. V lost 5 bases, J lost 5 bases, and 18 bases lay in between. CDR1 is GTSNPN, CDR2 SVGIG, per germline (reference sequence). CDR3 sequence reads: CAWGRGGEGTEAFF. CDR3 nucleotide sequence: TGTGCCTGGGGCCGGGGGGGAGAGGGAACTGAAGCTTTCTTT.

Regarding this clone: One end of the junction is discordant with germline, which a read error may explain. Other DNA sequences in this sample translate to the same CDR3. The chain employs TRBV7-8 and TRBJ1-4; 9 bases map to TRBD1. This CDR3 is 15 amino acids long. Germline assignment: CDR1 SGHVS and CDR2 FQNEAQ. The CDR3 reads CASSYRDRDDEKLFF. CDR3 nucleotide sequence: TGTGCCAGCAGCTACCGGGACAGGGACGATGAAAAATTGTTTTTT.

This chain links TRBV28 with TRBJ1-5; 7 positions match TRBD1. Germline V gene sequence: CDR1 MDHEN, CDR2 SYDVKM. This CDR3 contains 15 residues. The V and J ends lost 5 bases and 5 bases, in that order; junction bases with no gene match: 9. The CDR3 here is CASSPGGDGDQPQHF. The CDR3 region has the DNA TGTGCCAGCAGTCCAGGGGGAGATGGCGATCAGCCCCAGCATTTT.

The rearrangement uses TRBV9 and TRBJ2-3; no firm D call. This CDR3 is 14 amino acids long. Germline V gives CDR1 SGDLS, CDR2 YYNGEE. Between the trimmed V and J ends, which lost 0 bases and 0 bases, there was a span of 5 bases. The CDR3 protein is CASSVDRSTDTQYF. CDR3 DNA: TGTGCCAGCAGCGTAGACCGTAGCACAGATACGCAGTATTTT.

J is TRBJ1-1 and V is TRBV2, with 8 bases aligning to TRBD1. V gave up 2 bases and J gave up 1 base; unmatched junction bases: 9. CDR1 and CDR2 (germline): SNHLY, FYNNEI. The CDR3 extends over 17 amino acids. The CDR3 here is CASSESRLGTGNTEAFF. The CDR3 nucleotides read TGTGCCAGCAGTGAAAGTCGGCTGGGGACAGGGAACACTGAAGCTTTCTTT.

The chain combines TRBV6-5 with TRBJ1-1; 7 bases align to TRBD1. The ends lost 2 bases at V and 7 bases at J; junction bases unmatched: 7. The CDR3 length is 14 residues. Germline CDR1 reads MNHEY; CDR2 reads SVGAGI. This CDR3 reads CASSYGTERIEAFF. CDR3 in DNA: TGTGCCAGCAGTTACGGGACAGAGAGAATTGAAGCTTTCTTT.

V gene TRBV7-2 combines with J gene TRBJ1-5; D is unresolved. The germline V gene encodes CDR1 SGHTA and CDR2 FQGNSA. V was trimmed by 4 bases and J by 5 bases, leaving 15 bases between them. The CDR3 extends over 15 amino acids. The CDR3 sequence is CASSSTREGHQPQHF. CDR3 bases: TGTGCCAGCAGCTCTACGAGGGAAGGCCATCAGCCCCAGCATTTT.

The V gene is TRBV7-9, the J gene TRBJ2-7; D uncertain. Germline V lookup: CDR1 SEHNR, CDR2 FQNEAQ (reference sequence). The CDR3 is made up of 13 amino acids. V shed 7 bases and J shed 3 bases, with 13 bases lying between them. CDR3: CASTPDQDYEQYF. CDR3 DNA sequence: TGTGCCAGCACCCCGGACCAAGACTACGAGCAGTACTTC.

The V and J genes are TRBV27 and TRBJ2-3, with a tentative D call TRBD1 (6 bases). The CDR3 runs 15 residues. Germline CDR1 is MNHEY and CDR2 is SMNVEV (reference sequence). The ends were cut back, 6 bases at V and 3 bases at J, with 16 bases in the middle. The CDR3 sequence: CASSIPGTTTDTQYF. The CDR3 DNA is TGTGCCAGCAGCATCCCCGGGACAACTACAGATACGCAGTATTTT.

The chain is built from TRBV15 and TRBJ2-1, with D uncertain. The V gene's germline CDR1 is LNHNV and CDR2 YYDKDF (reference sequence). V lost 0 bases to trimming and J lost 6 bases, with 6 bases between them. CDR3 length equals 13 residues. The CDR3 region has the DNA TGTGCCACCAGCAGAGAGGCCGCCAATGAGCAGTTCTTC. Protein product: CATSREAANEQFF. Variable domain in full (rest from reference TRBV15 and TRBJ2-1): DAMVIQNPRYQVTQFGKPVTLSCSQTLNHNVMYWYQQKSSQAPKLLFHYYDKDFNNEADTPDNFQSRRPNTSFCFLDIRSPGLGDTAMYLCATSREAANEQFFGPGTRLTVL.

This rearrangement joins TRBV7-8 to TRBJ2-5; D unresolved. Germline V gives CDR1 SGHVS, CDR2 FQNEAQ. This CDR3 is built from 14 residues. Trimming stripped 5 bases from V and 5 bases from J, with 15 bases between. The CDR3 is CASSLTTVFETQYF. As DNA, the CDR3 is TGTGCCAGCAGCCTTACGACGGTTTTCGAGACCCAGTACTTC.

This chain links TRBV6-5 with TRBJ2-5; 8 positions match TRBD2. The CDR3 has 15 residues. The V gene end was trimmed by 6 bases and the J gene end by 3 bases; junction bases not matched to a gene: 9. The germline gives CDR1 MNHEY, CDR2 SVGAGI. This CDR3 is CASSGGGSRKETQYF. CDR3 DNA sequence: TGTGCCAGCAGCGGGGGGGGGAGTCGGAAAGAGACCCAGTACTTC.

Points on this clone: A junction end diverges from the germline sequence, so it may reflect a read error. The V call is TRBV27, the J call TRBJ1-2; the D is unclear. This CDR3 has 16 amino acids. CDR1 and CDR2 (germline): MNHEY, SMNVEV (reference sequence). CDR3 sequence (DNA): TGTGCCAGCAGTCTATCATTTACGGTGCGTGGGGATGGCTACACCTTC. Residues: CASSLSFTVRGDGYTF.

CDR3 sequence (DNA): TGTGCCAGCAGTCTATATCAGGACAGGGAAGCTTTCTTT. It specifies CASSLYQDREAFF. The chain uses TRBV6-5 and TRBJ1-1; 7 bases are shared with TRBD1. The CDR3 length is 13 residues. Germline assignment: CDR1 MNHEY and CDR2 SVGAGI. The trim removed 5 bases at V and 8 bases at J, leaving 8 bases unmatched.

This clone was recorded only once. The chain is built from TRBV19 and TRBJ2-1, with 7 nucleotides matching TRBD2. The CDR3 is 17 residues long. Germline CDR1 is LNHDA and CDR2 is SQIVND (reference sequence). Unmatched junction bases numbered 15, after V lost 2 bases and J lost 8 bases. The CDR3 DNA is TGTGCCAGTAGTATATATAATATGGCGGGAGCCTTCGATGAGCAGTTCTTC. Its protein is CASSIYNMAGAFDEQFF.

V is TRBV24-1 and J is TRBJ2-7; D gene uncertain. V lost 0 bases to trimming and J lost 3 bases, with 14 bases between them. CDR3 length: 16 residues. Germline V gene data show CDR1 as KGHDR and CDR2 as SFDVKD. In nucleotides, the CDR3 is TGTGCCACCAGTGATTTGCGGTCCTTTAAATACTACGAGCAGTACTTC. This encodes CATSDLRSFKYYEQYF.